Listed here are 4 T cell receptor beta chains from one sample, sequenced in a study of T cell repertoires and HLA-DP antigens (dated by TCRdb to 2016 to 2019). The method behind the library was the immunoSEQ multiplex PCR assay. The clones in this table, taken by TCRdb from immuneACCESS, are in-frame only. Not every clone is retained; where verified, under half of the shortfall comes from an unresolved V gene, and the cause of the rest is unknown. Within this sample are some 110,000 clones, with 80% to 95% of them counted one time only. Under 0.35% of the sample is taken by the ten largest. Which antigens these TCRs recognize remains unknown. Material: CD4+ T cells from PBMCs. The receptors come from a woman aged 18-29 years in good health and CMV-seronegative.

This chain connects TRBV19 to TRBJ2-5; 9 bases agree with TRBD1. There are 15 residues in the CDR3. V dropped 5 bases and J dropped 4; count of bases not matched to a gene: 8. Germline assignment: CDR1 LNHDA and CDR2 SQIVND (reference sequence). The CDR3 nucleotides read TGTGCCAGTAGTGTATCCGGGACAGGGACAGAGACCCAGTACTTC. It encodes CASSVSGTGTETQYF.

This sequence joins TRBV9 and TRBJ2-1; 16 nucleotides align to TRBD2. The J segment lost 2 bases and the V segment lost 3 bases, leaving 11 bases of the junction unmatched. This CDR3 has 20 amino acids. Germline V gene sequence: CDR1 SGDLS, CDR2 YYNGEE. CDR3 in amino acids: CASSATTGLAGGPAYNEQFF. Here the CDR3 DNA reads TGTGCCAGCAGCGCTACAACGGGACTAGCGGGGGGGCCGGCCTACAATGAGCAGTTCTTC. Based on the CDR3 plus reference TRBV9 and TRBJ2-1, the full variable domain is DSGVTQTPKHLITATGQRVTLRCSPRSGDLSVYWYQQSLDQGLQFLIQYYNGEERAKGNILERFSAQQFPDLHSELNLSSLELGDSALYFCASSATTGLAGGPAYNEQFFGPGTRLTVL.

CDR3 coding DNA: TGTGCCACCAGCAGTTCAACCTGGGCGGGGGTGTACAATGAGCAGTTCTTC. Its protein is CATSSSTWAGVYNEQFF. V and J are TRBV15 and TRBJ2-1; TRBD2 matches at 7 bases. The CDR3 extends over 17 amino acids. V lost 3 bases to trimming and J lost 4 bases; unmatched junction nucleotides: 12. Germline V gene sequence: CDR1 LNHNV, CDR2 YYDKDF (reference sequence).

The chain is built from TRBV6-1 and TRBJ1-2; D is ambiguous. The V gene's germline CDR1 is MNHNS and CDR2 SASEGT. The CDR3 totals 13 residues. V lost 2 bases, J lost 10 bases, and 14 bases lay in between. The CDR3 sequence: CASSEILRAPYTF. The DNA of the CDR3 is TGTGCCAGCAGTGAAATCCTACGGGCCCCCTACACCTTC.